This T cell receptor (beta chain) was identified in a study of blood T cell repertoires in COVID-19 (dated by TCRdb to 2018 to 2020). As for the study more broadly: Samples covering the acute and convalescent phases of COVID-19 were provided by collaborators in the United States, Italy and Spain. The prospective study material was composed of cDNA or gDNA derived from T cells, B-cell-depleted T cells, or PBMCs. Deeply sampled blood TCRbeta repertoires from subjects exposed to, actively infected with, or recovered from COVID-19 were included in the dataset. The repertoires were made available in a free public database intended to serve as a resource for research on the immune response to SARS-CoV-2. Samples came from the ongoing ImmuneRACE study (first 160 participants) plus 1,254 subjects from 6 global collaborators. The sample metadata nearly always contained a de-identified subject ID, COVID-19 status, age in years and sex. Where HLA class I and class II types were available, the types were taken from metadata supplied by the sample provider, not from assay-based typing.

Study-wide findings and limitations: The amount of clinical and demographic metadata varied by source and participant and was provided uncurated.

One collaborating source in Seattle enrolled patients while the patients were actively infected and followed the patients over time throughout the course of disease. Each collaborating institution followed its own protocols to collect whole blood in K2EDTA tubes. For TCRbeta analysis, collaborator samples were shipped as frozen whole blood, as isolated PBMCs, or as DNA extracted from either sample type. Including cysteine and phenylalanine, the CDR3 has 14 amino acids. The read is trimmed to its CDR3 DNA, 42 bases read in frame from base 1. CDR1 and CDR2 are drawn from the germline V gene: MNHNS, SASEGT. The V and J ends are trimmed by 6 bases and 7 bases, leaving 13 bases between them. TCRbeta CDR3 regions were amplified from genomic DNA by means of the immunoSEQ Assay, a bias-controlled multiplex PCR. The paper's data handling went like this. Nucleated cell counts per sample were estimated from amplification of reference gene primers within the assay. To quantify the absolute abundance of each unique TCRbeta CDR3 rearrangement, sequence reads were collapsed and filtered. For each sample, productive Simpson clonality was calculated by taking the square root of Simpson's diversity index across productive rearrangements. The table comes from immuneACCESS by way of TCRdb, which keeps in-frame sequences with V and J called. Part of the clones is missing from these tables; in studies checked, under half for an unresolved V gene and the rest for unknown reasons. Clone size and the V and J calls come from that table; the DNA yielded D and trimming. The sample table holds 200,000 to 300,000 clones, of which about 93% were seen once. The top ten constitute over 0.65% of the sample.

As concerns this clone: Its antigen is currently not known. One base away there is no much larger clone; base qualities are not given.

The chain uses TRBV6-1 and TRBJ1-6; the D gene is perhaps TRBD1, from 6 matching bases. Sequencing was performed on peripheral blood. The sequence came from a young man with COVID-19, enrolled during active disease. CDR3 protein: CASRGGDGNSPLHF. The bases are TGTGCCAGCAGAGGGGGGGACGGAAATTCACCCCTCCACTTT.